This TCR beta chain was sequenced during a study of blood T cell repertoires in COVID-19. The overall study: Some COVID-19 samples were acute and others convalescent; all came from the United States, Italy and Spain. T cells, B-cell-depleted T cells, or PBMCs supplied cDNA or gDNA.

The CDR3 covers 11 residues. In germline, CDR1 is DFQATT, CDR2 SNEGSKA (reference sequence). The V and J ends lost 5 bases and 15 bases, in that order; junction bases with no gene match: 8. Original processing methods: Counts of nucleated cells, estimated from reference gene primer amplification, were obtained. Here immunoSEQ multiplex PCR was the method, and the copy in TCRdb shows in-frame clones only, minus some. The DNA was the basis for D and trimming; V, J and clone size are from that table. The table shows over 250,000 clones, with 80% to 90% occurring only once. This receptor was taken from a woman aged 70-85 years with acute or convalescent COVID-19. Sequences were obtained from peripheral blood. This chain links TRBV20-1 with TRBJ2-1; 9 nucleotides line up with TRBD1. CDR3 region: CSAGTGTGTFF. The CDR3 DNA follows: TGCAGTGCTGGGACCGGGACAGGGACGTTCTTC.